The 21 T cell receptor beta chains given below trace back to one sample, sequenced in a study of blood T cell repertoires in COVID-19. Repertoires were generated with immunoSEQ multiplex PCR, while TCRdb's copy carries only in-frame clones and drops some. Of around 81,000 clones in the sample, roughly four fifths were seen once. The specimen was peripheral blood. These receptors were obtained from a human donor in a cohort sampled during active COVID-19.

The chain recombines TRBV5-6 with TRBJ1-4, with D possibly being TRBD1 (6 bases). V lost 2 bases to trimming and J lost 4 bases, with 12 bases between them. The germline CDR1 and CDR2 sequences are SGHDT and YYEEEE. The CDR3 spans 15 residues. The CDR3 spells CASSFGQGSNEKLFF. DNA of the CDR3: TGTGCCAGCAGCTTTGGGCAGGGGAGTAATGAAAAACTGTTTTTT.

In the case of this clone: Other DNA sequences in the same sample also yield this CDR3. The rearrangement uses TRBV15 and TRBJ2-7; 7 bases are shared with TRBD1. V dropped 1 base and J dropped 1; count of bases not matched to a gene: 1. The length of the CDR3 is 14 residues. Per the germline V gene, CDR1 is LNHNV and CDR2 is YYDKDF (reference sequence). The CDR3 DNA sequence: TGTGCCACCAGCAGAGGGGGACAGTCCTACGAGCAGTACTTC. Translating gives CATSRGGQSYEQYF.

The genes are TRBV14 and TRBJ2-5; TRBD2 agrees at 9 bases. The CDR3 covers 16 residues. CDR1 is SGHDN and CDR2 is FVKESK in the germline V gene. The ends lost 1 base at V and 7 bases at J; junction bases unmatched: 10. As DNA, the CDR3 is TGTGCCAGCAGCCAAGGTGGCGGGGGGGCGAAAACGACCCAGTACTTC. Its protein product is CASSQGGGGAKTTQYF.

The V call is TRBV7-2, the J call TRBJ2-5, with 7 bases aligning to TRBD2. The CDR3 length is 15 residues. Germline CDR1 SGHTA, CDR2 FQGNSA. J gave up 5 bases and V 0 bases, and 6 bases lay outside the gene matches. CDR3 bases: TGTGCCAGCAGCTTAGCGGTCGGGGGGAGCGAGACCCAGTACTTC. This sequence encodes CASSLAVGGSETQYF.

The chain has TRBV5-4 and TRBJ1-1, with 8 bases that match TRBD1. V lost 5 bases to trimming and J lost 4 bases; unmatched junction nucleotides: 10. Germline loops: CDR1 SGHNT, CDR2 YYREEE (reference sequence). The CDR3 is made up of 15 amino acids. CDR3 sequence: CASSLETGALTEAFF. CDR3 nucleotide sequence: TGTGCCAGCAGTCTTGAGACAGGGGCCCTCACTGAAGCTTTCTTT.

This chain uses TRBV23-1 with TRBJ2-2; maybe TRBD2 (5 bases). TRBV23-1 is reported as an ORF; its role is uncertain. V shed 0 bases and J shed 2 bases, with 16 bases lying between them. The CDR3 totals 18 residues. CDR3 residues: CASSQSIVSRGNTGELFF. CDR3 in DNA: TGCGCCAGCAGTCAATCAATAGTGTCACGGGGAAACACCGGGGAGCTGTTTTTT.

The genes are TRBV18 and TRBJ1-1; D is unresolved. Per the germline V gene, CDR1 is KGHSH and CDR2 is LQKENI. V lost 5 bases and J lost 4, with 23 bases in between. This CDR3 region has 17 residues. The CDR3 region is CASSLKSGSVRSTEAFF. The CDR3 nucleotides are TGTGCCAGCTCATTAAAATCTGGGAGTGTTAGGAGCACTGAAGCTTTCTTT.

This chain uses TRBV4-1 with TRBJ1-4; D may be TRBD1 (5 bases). This CDR3 contains 14 residues. Trimming pared 4 bases from V and 8 bases from J, leaving 14 bases between. Looked up from germline, CDR1 is MGHRA and CDR2 is YSYEKL. This CDR3 is CASSRDGGGEKLFF. CDR3 bases: TGCGCCAGCAGCCGAGACGGGGGAGGGGAAAAACTGTTTTTT.

The chain recombines TRBV3-1 (or the pseudogene TRBV3-2) with TRBJ1-2, with TRBD1 identical over 7 bases. The CDR3 loop spans 15 amino acids. Germline assignment: CDR1 LGHDT and CDR2 YNNKEL (reference sequence). Losses at the gene ends were 5 bases for V and 3 bases for J; bases not matched to a gene: 9. The CDR3: CASSSRQGPHYGYTF. In DNA form, the CDR3 reads TGTGCCAGCAGCTCAAGACAGGGACCCCACTATGGCTACACCTTC.

The chain is built from TRBV15 and TRBJ2-7; D remains ambiguous. CDR3 size: 12 residues. Germline values: CDR1 LNHNV, CDR2 YYDKDF (reference sequence). Trimming took 3 bases from V and 4 from J, leaving 7 bases between them. The CDR3 loop reads CATSSFQYEQYF. CDR3 DNA: TGTGCCACCAGCAGTTTCCAGTACGAGCAGTACTTC.

This clone was seen only once. V and J are TRBV12-3 or TRBV12-4 and TRBJ1-6, with 9 bases aligning to TRBD1. This CDR3 spans 13 amino acids. V shed 8 bases, J shed 9 bases, and the junction held 5 bases outside the gene matches. The CDR3 DNA follows: TGTGCCAGCGGCGGGACAGGGTCTTCACCCCTCCACTTT. Amino acid sequence: CASGGTGSSPLHF.

This clone has only a few counts. The gene calls are TRBV19 and TRBJ1-1, with D possibly matching TRBD1 (6 bases). CDR1 is LNHDA, CDR2 SQIVND, per germline (reference sequence). This CDR3 has 14 residues. Trimming cost V 7 bases and J 4 bases, with 16 bases left between them. Written as DNA, the CDR3 is TGTGCCAGTAAGTTTACAGGCAGGGGCACTGAAGCTTTCTTT. This gives the protein CASKFTGRGTEAFF. Based on the CDR3 plus reference TRBV19 and TRBJ1-1, the full variable domain is DGGITQSPKYLFRKEGQNVTLSCEQNLNHDAMYWYRQDPGQGLRLIYYSQIVNDFQKGDIAEGYSVSREKKESFPLTVTSAQKNPTAFYLCASKFTGRGTEAFFGQGTRLTVV.

V and J are TRBV7-9 and TRBJ1-5; the D gene is possibly TRBD1 (5 bases). The V end lost 4 bases, the J end lost 7 bases, and 17 bases lay between the germline ends. CDR1 and CDR2 (germline): SEHNR, FQNEAQ (reference sequence). This CDR3 spans 15 amino acids. The CDR3 region is CASSSQYTGSQPQHF. CDR3 bases: TGTGCCAGCAGCTCTCAATATACAGGAAGCCAGCCCCAGCATTTT.

This chain joins TRBV9 and TRBJ1-1; TRBD1 agrees at 10 bases. CDR3 size: 14 residues. V lost 3 bases and J lost 5; bases outside the gene matches: 4. Germline assignment: CDR1 SGDLS and CDR2 YYNGEE. CDR3 DNA sequence: TGTGCCAGCAGCGAGACAGGGGGCCCAACTGAAGCTTTCTTT. Protein: CASSETGGPTEAFF.

This clone was detected once. The chain is built from TRBV14 and TRBJ2-7, with 7 bases that match TRBD2. CDR1 is SGHDN, CDR2 FVKESK, per germline. CDR3 size: 15 residues. The trim removed 3 bases at V and 2 bases at J, leaving 7 bases unmatched. In DNA form, the CDR3 reads TGTGCCAGCAGCCAGCGGGGGAGACTTCCCTACGAGCAGTACTTC. As protein: CASSQRGRLPYEQYF.

The gene calls are TRBV9 and TRBJ1-6; TRBD1 might be the D (5 bases). Germline CDR1 SGDLS, CDR2 YYNGEE. The CDR3 is 16 amino acids. Trimming shortened V by 4 bases and J by 6 bases, and 17 bases separated the two germline ends. CDR3 sequence reads: CASSPAGGRTNSPLHF. The CDR3 bases are TGTGCCAGCAGCCCCGCTGGGGGGAGAACTAATTCACCCCTCCACTTT.

This clone was detected only a few times. The chain combines TRBV11-2 with TRBJ1-1; TRBD1 might be the D (5 bases). The CDR3 consists of 15 residues. V lost 5 bases and J 10 bases, leaving 23 bases between the germline ends. Germline loops: CDR1 SGHAT, CDR2 FQNNGV. Here the CDR3 DNA reads TGTGCCAGCAGCCTACAAGCTACGGGGGGAGGTTTAGCTTTCTTT. This codes for CASSLQATGGGLAFF.

The chain is built from TRBV19 and TRBJ1-2; TRBD1 matches at 7 bases. V lost 6 bases and J lost 5; bases outside the gene matches: 12. The CDR3 is 15 amino acids. Germline V gene sequence: CDR1 LNHDA, CDR2 SQIVND (reference sequence). The chain's CDR3 is CASRDRQGWSYGYTF. In DNA, the CDR3 is TGTGCCAGTAGGGATAGACAGGGTTGGAGTTATGGCTACACCTTC.

This rearrangement joins TRBV25-1 to TRBJ1-2, with D hard to call. CDR1 and CDR2 from the germline V gene are MGHDK and SYGVNS. The CDR3 is made up of 11 amino acids. The V gene lost 2 bases and the J gene lost 8 bases, with 6 bases spanning the gap. CDR3 DNA sequence: TGTGCCAGCAGTGAAGGAGGAGGCTACACCTTC. As protein: CASSEGGGYTF.

The rearrangement links TRBV5-5 to TRBJ2-7; 9 bases are shared with TRBD1. This CDR3 has 14 amino acids. Germline V gene lookup returns CDR1 SGHKS and CDR2 YYEKEE (reference sequence). V lost 0 bases and J lost 6; bases outside the gene matches: 4. For the CDR3, the DNA is TGTGCCAGCAGCTTGGTCGGGACAGGGCTCGAGCAGTACTTC. The encoded protein is CASSLVGTGLEQYF.

This clone has just one count. The J gene is TRBJ1-2, the V gene TRBV6-1; D is unresolved. CDR1 and CDR2 from the germline V gene are MNHNS and SASEGT. V lost 1 base, J lost 8 bases, and 17 bases lay in between. The CDR3 contains 15 residues. CDR3 sequence (DNA): TGTGCCAGCAGTGAAGGGTCTGGGTTATTCGGGGGCTACACCTTC. This encodes CASSEGSGLFGGYTF.